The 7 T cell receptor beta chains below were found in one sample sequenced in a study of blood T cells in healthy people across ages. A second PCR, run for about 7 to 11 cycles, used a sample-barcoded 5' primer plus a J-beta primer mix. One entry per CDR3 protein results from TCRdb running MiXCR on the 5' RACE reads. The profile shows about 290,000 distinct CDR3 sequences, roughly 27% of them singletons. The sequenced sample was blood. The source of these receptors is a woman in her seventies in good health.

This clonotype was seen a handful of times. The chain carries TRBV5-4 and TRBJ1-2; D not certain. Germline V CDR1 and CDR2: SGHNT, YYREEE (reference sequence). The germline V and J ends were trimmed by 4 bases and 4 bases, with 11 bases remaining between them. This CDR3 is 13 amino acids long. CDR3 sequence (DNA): TGTGCCAGCAGCGAAGGCAGGACCTATGGCTACACCTTC. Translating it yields CASSEGRTYGYTF.

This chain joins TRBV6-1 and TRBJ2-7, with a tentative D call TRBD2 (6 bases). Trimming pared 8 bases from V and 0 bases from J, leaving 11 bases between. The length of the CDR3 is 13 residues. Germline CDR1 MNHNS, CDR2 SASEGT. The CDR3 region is CASGLADSYEQYF. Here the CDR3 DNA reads TGTGCCAGCGGCTTAGCGGACTCCTACGAGCAGTACTTC.

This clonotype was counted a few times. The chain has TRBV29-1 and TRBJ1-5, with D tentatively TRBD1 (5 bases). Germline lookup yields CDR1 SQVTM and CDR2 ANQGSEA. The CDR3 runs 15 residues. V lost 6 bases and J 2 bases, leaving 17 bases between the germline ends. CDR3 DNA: TGCAGCGTAGGTGAGGGGCCCTGGGGCAATCAGCCCCAGCATTTT. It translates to CSVGEGPWGNQPQHF.

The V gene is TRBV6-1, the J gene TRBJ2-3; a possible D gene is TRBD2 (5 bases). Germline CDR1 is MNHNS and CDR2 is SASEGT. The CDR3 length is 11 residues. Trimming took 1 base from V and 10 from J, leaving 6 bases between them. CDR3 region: CASSEGTSQYF. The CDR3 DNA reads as TGTGCCAGCAGTGAAGGGACTTCGCAGTATTTT.

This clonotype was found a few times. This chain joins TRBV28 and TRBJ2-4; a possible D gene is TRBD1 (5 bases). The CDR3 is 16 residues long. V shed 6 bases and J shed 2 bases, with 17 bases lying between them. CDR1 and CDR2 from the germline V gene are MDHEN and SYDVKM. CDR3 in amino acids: CASSLGVTVSKNIQYF. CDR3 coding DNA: TGTGCCAGCAGCCTAGGGGTGACAGTCTCCAAAAACATTCAGTACTTC.

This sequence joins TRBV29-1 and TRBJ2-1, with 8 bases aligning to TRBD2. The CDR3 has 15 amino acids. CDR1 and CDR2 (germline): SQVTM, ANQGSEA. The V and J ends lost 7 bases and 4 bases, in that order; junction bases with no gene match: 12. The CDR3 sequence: CSASAGLGNYNEQFF. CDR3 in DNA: TGCAGCGCCAGCGCGGGACTAGGGAATTACAATGAGCAGTTCTTC.

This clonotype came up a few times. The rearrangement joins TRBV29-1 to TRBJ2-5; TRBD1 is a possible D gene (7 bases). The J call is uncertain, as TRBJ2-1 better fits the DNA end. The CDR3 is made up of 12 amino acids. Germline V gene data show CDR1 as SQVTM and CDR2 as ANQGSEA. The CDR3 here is CGGRRGLNEQFF. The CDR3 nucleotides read TGCGGGGGGCGGAGGGGGCTCAATGAGCAGTTCTTC.